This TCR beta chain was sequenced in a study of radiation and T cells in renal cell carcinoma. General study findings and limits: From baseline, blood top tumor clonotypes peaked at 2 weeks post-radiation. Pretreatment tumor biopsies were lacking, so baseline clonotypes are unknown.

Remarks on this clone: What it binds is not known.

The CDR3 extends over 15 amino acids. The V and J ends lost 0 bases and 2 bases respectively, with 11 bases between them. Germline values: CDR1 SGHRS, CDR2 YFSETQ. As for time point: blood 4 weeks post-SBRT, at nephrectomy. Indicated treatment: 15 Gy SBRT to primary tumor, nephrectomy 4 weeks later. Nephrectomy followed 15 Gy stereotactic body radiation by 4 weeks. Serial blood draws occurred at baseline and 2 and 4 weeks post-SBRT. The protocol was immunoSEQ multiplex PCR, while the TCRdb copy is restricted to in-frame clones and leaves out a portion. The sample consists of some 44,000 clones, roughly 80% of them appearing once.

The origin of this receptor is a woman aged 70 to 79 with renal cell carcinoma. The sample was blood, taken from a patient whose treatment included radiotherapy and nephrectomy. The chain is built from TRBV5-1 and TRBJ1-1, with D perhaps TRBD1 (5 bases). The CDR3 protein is CASSLGPGGNTEAFF. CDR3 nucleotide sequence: TGCGCCAGCAGCTTGGGACCGGGGGGAAACACTGAAGCTTTCTTT.